The source of this T cell receptor (beta chain) is a study of cytomegalovirus exposure and HLA in healthy donors. On the study more broadly: Researchers found that just over 80% of over 350 genotyped donors fell within the Caucasian-associated ancestry cluster.

The CDR3 consists of 16 residues. Trimming removed 0 bases from V and 5 bases from J; junction bases left unmatched: 8. Germline CDR1 and CDR2: SEHNR and FQNEAQ (reference sequence). PCR used 60 Vbeta primers and 13 Jbeta primers. Generated by immunoSEQ multiplex PCR, the TCRdb table keeps only in-frame clones and is missing some. In the table there are under 150,000 clones, about four fifths of which are singletons. Concerning this clone itself: Its antigen is not known.

Study conclusions and caveats: There were some V segments, including TRBV6-2 and TRBV6-3, excluded as indistinguishable. TCR association rates varied by HLA locus in a later analysis, with DRB1 highest and HLA-C lowest. The listing of approximately 160 TCR beta chains classed them as cytomegalovirus-associated.

The chain couples TRBV7-9 to TRBJ2-5; 8 nucleotides agree with TRBD2. Sequencing input: PBMCs. This receptor was obtained from a female donor in good health and CMV-seronegative. The CDR3 DNA reads TGTGCCAGCAGCTTAGCGATCGGGAGGGCCTTTGAGACCCAGTACTTC. It encodes CASSLAIGRAFETQYF.